This T cell receptor (beta chain) stems from a study of regulatory T cells in long-lasting Graves disease. Broader study findings: Patients whose Graves' disease persisted exhibited lower TCR diversity than those newly diagnosed.

In its sample, this clonotype was seen many times. Its antigen is not known. From germline, CDR1 is DFQATT and CDR2 SNEGSKA (reference sequence). V lost 3 bases and J lost 0, with 6 bases in between. The CDR3 spans 13 residues. With iRepertoire HTBI primers and Arm-PCR of CDR3 regions, TCR beta libraries were built. TCRdb called the multiplex PCR reads again in MiXCR, with one record for every CDR3 protein. The sample holds 550,000 or so distinct CDR3 sequences, 12% seen once. Time point indicated: newly diagnosed GD, antithyroid drugs for less than 3 months. There was RNA extracted from PBMCs, and the TCR library was made from it. These data were likewise used in another study, on T cells in Graves' hyperthyroidism and ophthalmopathy. That source adds: Across 18 months, stable Graves' hyperthyroidism was marked by no progression to ophthalmopathy. Blood samples included most of the expanded thyroid clonotypes exceeding 0.001.

The chain carries TRBV20-1 and TRBJ1-5; a weak D match, TRBD1 (6 bases). The specimen was peripheral blood mononuclear cells (PBMCs), collected at new diagnosis, from a patient treated with antithyroid drugs. The TCR was taken from a woman in her twenties or thirties with Graves disease. This chain's CDR3 is CSARDSSNQPQHF. CDR3 DNA: TGCAGTGCTAGGGACAGTAGCAATCAGCCCCAGCATTTT.